Described below is a single T cell receptor beta chain sequence and its context. Its antigen is unknown. Per-base quality was not reported, and no clone a single base away is much larger than it. This specimen comes from a study of human thymus T cells (dated by TCRdb to between 2020 and 2021). Context from the whole study: The study characterized TCR alpha and beta repertoires from seven to nine infant thymus samples and four related peripheral blood samples. Donor ages ranging from roughly 6 to 244 days were recorded, and more than 5 male and two female infants were included in the cohort. Overall results and qualifications from the work: The related research reported highly overlapping thymic TCR repertoires among unrelated individuals. Both the thymic and the peripheral blood repertoires appeared to show biased V and J gene segment usage. On average, thymus samples gave 650,000 to 850,000 unique TCRB clonotypes, whereas blood samples gave 75,000 to 95,000.

TCRB and TCRAD loci were amplified from a standardized quantity of quality-controlled genomic DNA using the immunoSEQ multiplex PCR assay. The V(D)J region was spanned by amplicons of a length sufficient to cover the CDR3 and to identify V and J genes. The commercial immunoSEQ service was used to sequence amplicons on an Illumina platform. Under the source paper's analysis protocol: Primer bias and sequencing errors were corrected using previously described methods, and TCRAD and TCRB definitions followed the IMGT database. Analysis of the repertoires was done with immunoSEQ Analyzer 3.0 and VDJTools and included basic statistics, V/J segment usage, diversity estimates, rarefaction and pairwise overlap. Diversity was estimated with Chao1, ChaoE, Efron-Thisted, Shannon and inverse Simpson indices, and also on datasets down-sampled to the smallest sample. For repertoire overlap, CDR3 nucleotide sequence, V gene and J gene had to match strictly, and clustering was done by Jaccard-based multidimensional scaling. TCRdb took over this immuneACCESS table, retaining in-frame rearrangements with V and J assigned. Such tables are incomplete; in checked studies, under half of the missing clones stem from an unresolved V gene, and the remainder is unexplained. That table supplies the V and J calls and clone size; D and trimming were determined from the DNA. This sample comprises 100,000 to 150,000 clones, over 85% of them detected only once. The top ten hold 0.02% to 0.03% of the sample.

V is shortened by 5 bases, J by 6 bases, and the region joining them spans 8 bases. In the germline V gene, CDR1 corresponds to MDHEN and CDR2 to SYDVKM. From the cysteine up to the phenylalanine, the CDR3 has a length of 12 residues. Here the CDR3 DNA is all that survives: 36 bases in frame from base 1. Thymus tissue was collected as surgical resects that were removed during corrective cardiac surgery. The donors were immunologically healthy infants in Finland who had open corrective cardiac surgery for congenital heart defects. Thymocytes were freed from the tissue by mechanical means and kept at -70 degrees C as pellets of roughly 9-30 million cells. A QIAsymphony instrument was used to extract genomic DNA from the frozen cell pellets.

The source is a boy younger than two with a congenital heart defect but otherwise immunologically healthy. Sequences were obtained from thymus tissue. The sequence joins TRBV28 to TRBJ1-5, with no confidently assigned D gene. The DNA sequence follows: TGTGCCAGCAGTGCAGCAGGTCAGCCCCAGCATTTT. Translated, it gives CASSAAGQPQHF.